This T cell receptor beta chain originates from a study of T cells in Graves' hyperthyroidism and ophthalmopathy. CDR1 is SGHRS, CDR2 YFSETQ, per germline. This CDR3 is built from 15 residues. With V trimmed by 4 bases and J by 7 bases, 9 bases remained unmatched. TCR beta CDR3 region amplification was performed from RNA transcripts. Initially, a first-round RT-PCR of the TCR CDR3 employed the HTBI primer set. TCRdb ran MiXCR on the multiplex PCR reads and lists one entry per CDR3 protein. The table shows 540,000 or so distinct CDR3 sequences, with 46% occurring only once. Uncontrolled infection, other autoimmune disease, pregnancy or lactation disqualified patients from enrolment.

The clonotype was recovered from an adult woman with Graves' disease, either hyperthyroidism or ophthalmopathy (not recorded which). The chain employs TRBV5-1 and TRBJ2-5, with TRBD2 identical over 11 bases. Sequencing was carried out using peripheral blood or thyroid tissue (not recorded which). The CDR3 nucleotides read TGCGCCAGCAGCATTGCGGGACTAGCGGAAGTGACCCAGTACTTC. Its translation: CASSIAGLAEVTQYF. The entire variable domain, with the rest obtained from reference TRBV5-1 and TRBJ2-5, is as follows: KAGVTQTPRYLIKTRGQQVTLSCSPISGHRSVSWYQQTPGQGLQFLFEYFSETQRNKGNFPGRFSGRQFSNSRSEMNVSTLELGDSALYLCASSIAGLAEVTQYFGPGTRLLVL.